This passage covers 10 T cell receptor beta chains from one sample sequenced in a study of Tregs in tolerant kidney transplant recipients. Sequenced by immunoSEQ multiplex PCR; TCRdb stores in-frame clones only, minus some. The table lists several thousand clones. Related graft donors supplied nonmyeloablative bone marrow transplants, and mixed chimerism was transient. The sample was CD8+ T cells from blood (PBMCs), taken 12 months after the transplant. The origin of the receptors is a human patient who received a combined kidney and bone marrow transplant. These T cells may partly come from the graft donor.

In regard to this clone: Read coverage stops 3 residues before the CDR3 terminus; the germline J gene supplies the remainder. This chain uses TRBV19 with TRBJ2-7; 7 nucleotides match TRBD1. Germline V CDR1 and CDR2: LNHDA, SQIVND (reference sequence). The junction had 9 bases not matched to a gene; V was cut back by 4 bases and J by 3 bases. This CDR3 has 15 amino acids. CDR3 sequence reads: CASSSLTGNLYEQYF. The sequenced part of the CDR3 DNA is TGTGCCAGTAGTAGTCTGACAGGGAACCTCTACGAG.

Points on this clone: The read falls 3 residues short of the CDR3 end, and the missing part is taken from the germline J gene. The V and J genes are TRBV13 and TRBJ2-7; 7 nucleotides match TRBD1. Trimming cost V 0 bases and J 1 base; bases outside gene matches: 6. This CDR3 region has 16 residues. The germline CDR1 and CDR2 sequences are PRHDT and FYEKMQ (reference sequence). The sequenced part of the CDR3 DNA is TGTGCCAGCAGCTTAGGCGTTACAGGGGTTTCCTACGAG. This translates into CASSLGVTGVSYE. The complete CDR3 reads CASSLGVTGVSYEQYF.

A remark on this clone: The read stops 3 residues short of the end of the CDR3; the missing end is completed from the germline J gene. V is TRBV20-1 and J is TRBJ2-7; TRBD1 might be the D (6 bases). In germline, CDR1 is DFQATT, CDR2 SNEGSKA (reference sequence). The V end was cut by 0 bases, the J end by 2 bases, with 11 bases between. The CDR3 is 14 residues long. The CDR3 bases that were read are TGCAGTGCTAGAGAACAGGGACAAACCTACGAG. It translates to CSAREQGQTYE. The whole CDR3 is CSAREQGQTYEQYF.

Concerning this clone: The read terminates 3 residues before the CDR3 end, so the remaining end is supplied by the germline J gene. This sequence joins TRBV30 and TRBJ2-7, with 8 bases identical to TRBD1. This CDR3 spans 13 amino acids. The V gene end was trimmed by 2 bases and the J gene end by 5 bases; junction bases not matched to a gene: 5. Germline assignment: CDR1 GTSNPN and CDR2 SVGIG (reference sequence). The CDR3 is CAWSKDRVHEQYF. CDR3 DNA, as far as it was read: TGTGCCTGGAGTAAGGACAGGGTTCACGAG.

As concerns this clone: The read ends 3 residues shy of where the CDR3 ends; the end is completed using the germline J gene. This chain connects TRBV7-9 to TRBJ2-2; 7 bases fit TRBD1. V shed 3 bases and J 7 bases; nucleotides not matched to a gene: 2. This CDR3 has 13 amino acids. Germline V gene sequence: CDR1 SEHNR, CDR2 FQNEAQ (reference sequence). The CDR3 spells CASSFTGVGELFF. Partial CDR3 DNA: TGTGCCAGCAGCTTTACAGGGGTCGGGGAG.

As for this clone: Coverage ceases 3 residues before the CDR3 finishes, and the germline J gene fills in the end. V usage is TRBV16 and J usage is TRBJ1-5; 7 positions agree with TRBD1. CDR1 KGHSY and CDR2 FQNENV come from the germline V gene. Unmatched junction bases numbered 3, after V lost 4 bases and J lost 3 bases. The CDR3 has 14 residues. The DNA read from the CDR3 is TGTGCCAGCAGCCTAGGACAGGTCAATCAGCCC. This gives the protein CASSLGQVNQP. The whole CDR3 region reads CASSLGQVNQPQHF.

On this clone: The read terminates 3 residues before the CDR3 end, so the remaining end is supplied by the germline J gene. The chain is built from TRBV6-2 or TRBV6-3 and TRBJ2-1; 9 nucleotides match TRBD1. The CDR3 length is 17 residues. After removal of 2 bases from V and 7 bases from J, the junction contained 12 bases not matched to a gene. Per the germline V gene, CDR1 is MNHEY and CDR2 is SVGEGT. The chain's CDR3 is CASSYMTGTGLGNEQFF. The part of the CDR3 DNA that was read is TGTGCCAGCAGTTACATGACCGGGACAGGGCTCGGAAATGAG.

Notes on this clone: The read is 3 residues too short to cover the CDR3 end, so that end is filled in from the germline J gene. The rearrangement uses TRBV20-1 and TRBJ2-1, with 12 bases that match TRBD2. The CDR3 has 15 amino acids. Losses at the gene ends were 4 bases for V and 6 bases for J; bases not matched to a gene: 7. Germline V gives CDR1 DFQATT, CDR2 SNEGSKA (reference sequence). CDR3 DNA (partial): TGCAGTGCTAACACGCCGGGACTAGCGGGCAATGAG. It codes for CSANTPGLAGNE. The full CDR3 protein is CSANTPGLAGNEQFF.

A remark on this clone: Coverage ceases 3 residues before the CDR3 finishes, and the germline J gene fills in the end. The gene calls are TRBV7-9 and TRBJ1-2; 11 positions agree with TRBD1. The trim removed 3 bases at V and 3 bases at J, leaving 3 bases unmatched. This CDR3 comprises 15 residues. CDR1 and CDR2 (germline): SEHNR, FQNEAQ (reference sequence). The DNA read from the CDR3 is TGTGCCAGCAGCTTCGGACAGGGGGCAGACTATGGC. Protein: CASSFGQGADYG. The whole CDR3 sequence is CASSFGQGADYGYTF. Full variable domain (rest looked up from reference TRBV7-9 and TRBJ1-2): DTGVSQNPRHKITKRGQNVTFRCDPISEHNRLYWYRQTLGQGPEFLTYFQNEAQLEKSRLLSDRFSAERPKGSFSTLEIQRTEQGDSAMYLCASSFGQGADYGYTFGSGTRLTVV.

Partial CDR3 DNA: TGCAGCGTCGAGGGTAGCTCCTACGAG. Protein: CSVEGSSYE. The full CDR3 sequence reads CSVEGSSYEQYF. The chain combines TRBV29-1 with TRBJ2-7, with D possibly being TRBD2 (5 bases). The read comes to an end 3 residues before the CDR3 does, leaving the germline J gene to fill in the end. The length of the CDR3 is 12 residues. Trimming stripped 6 bases from V and 0 bases from J, with 9 bases between. Germline CDR1 reads SQVTM; CDR2 reads ANQGSEA.